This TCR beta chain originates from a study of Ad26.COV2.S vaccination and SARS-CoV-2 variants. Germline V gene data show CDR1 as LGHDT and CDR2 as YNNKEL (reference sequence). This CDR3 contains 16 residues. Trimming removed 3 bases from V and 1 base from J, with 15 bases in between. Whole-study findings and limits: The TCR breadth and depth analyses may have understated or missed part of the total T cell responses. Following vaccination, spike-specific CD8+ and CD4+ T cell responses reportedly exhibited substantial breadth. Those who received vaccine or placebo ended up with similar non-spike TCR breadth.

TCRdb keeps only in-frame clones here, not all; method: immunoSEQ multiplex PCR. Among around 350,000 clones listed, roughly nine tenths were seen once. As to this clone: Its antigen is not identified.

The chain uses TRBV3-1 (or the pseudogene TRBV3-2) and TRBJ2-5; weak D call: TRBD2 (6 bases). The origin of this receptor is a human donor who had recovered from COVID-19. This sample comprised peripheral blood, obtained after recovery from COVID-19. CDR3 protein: CASSQGQTSSQETQYF. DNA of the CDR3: TGTGCCAGCAGCCAGGGGCAGACTAGTTCCCAAGAGACCCAGTACTTC.